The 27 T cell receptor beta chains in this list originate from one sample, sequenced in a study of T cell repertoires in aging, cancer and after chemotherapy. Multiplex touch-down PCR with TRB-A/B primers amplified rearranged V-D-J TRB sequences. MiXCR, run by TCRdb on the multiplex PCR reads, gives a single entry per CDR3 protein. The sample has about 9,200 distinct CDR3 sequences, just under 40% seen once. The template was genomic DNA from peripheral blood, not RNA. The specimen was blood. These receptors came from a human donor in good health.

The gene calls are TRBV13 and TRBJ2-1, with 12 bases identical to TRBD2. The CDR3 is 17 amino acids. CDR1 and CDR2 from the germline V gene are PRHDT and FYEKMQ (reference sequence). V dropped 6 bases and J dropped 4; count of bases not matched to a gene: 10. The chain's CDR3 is CASSESLAGGRYNEQFF. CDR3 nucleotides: TGTGCCAGCAGTGAGAGTCTAGCGGGAGGGCGGTACAATGAGCAGTTCTTC.

CDR3 protein: CATSAPGLAVPGTQYF. The CDR3 DNA reads TGTGCCACCAGCGCGCCAGGACTAGCGGTCCCTGGGACCCAGTACTTC. The genes are TRBV15 and TRBJ2-5, with 10 bases identical to TRBD2. The CDR3 has 16 amino acids. Germline CDR1 LNHNV, CDR2 YYDKDF (reference sequence). The V segment lost 5 bases and the J segment 7 bases; nucleotides outside the gene matches: 13.

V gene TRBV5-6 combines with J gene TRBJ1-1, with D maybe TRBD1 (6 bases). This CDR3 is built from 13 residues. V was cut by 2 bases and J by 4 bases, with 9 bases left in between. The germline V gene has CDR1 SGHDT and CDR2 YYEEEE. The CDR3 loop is CASSLRGTTEAFF. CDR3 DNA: TGTGCCAGCAGCTTAAGGGGGACCACTGAAGCTTTCTTT.

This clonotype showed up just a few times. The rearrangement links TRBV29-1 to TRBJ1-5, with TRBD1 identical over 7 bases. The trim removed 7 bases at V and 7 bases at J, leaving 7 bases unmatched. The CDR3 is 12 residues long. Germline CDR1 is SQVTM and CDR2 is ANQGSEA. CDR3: CSARQGEQPQHF. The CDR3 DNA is TGCAGCGCCCGACAGGGAGAACAGCCCCAGCATTTT.

CDR3 in DNA: TGTGCCAGCAGCCACTCCGGTCCCACCTACGAGCAGTACTTC. Translated, it gives CASSHSGPTYEQYF. The V call is TRBV4-2, the J call TRBJ2-7; no definite D call. Germline V gene lookup returns CDR1 LGHNA and CDR2 YNFKEQ. V was cut by 3 bases and J by 2 bases, with 11 bases left in between. CDR3 size: 14 residues.

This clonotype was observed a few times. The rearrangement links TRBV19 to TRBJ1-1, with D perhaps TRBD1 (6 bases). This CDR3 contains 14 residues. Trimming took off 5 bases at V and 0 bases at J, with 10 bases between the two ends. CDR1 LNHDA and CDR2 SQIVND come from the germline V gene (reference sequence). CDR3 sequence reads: CASSLGHLNTEAFF. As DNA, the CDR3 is TGTGCCAGTAGTCTGGGACACTTGAACACTGAAGCTTTCTTT. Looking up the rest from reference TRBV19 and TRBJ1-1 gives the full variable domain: DGGITQSPKYLFRKEGQNVTLSCEQNLNHDAMYWYRQDPGQGLRLIYYSQIVNDFQKGDIAEGYSVSREKKESFPLTVTSAQKNPTAFYLCASSLGHLNTEAFFGQGTRLTVV.

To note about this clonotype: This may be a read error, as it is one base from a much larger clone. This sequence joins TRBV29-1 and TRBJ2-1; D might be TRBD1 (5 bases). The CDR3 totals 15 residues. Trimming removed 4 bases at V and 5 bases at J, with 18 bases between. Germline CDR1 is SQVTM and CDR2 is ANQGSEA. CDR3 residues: CSVGPGLGMNNEQFF. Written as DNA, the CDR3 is TGCAGCGTTGGACCAGGGTTGGGCATGAACAATGAGCAGTTCTTC.

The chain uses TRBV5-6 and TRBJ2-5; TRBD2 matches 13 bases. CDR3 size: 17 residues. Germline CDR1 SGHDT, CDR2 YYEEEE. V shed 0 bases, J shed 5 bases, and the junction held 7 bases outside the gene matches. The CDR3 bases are TGTGCCAGCAGCTTGGGACTAGCGGGGGGCCGAAGTGAGACCCAGTACTTC. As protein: CASSLGLAGGRSETQYF. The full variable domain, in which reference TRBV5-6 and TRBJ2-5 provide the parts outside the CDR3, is DAGVTQSPTHLIKTRGQQVTLRCSPKSGHDTVSWYQQALGQGPQFIFQYYEEEERQRGNFPDRFSGHQFPNYSSELNVNALLLGDSALYLCASSLGLAGGRSETQYFGPGTRLLVL.

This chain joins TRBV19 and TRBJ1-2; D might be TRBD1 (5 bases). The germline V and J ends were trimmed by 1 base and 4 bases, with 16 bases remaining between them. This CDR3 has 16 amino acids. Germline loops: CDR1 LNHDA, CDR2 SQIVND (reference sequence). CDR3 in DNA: TGTGCCAGTAGTATAGGTAGAGGGGCAATCGGCTATGGCTACACCTTC. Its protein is CASSIGRGAIGYGYTF. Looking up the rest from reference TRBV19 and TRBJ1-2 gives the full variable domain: DGGITQSPKYLFRKEGQNVTLSCEQNLNHDAMYWYRQDPGQGLRLIYYSQIVNDFQKGDIAEGYSVSREKKESFPLTVTSAQKNPTAFYLCASSIGRGAIGYGYTFGSGTRLTVV.

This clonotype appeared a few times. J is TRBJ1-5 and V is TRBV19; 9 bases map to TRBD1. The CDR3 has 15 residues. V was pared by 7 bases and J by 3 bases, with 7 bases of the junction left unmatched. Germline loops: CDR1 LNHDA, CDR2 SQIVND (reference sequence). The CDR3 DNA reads TGTGCCAGTAACCCGGACAGGGGATACAATCAGCCCCAGCATTTT. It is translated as CASNPDRGYNQPQHF. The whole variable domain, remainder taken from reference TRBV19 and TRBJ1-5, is DGGITQSPKYLFRKEGQNVTLSCEQNLNHDAMYWYRQDPGQGLRLIYYSQIVNDFQKGDIAEGYSVSREKKESFPLTVTSAQKNPTAFYLCASNPDRGYNQPQHFGDGTRLSIL.

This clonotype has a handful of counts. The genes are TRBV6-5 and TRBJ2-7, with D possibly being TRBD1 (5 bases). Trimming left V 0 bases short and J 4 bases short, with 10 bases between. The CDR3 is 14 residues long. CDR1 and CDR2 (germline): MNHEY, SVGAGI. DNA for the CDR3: TGTGCCAGCAGTTACTCGCCAGGGTTTTACGAGCAGTACTTC. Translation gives CASSYSPGFYEQYF.

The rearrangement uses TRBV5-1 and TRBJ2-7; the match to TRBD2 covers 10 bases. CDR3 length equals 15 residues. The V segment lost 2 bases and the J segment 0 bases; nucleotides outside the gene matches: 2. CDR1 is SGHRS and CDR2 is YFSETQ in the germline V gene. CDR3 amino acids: CASSLGLAASYEQYF. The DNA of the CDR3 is TGCGCCAGCAGCTTAGGACTAGCGGCCTCCTACGAGCAGTACTTC.

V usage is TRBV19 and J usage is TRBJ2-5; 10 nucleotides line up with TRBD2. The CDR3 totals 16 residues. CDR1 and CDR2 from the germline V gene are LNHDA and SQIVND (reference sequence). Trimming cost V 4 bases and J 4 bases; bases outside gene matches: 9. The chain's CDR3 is CASSTGGLAGAETQYF. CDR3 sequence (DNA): TGTGCCAGTAGTACGGGGGGGCTAGCGGGGGCAGAGACCCAGTACTTC.

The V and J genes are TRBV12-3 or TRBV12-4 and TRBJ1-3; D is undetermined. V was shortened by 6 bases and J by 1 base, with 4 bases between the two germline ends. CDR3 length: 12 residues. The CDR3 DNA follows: TGTGCCAGCAGGGAATCTGGAAACACCATATATTTT. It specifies CASRESGNTIYF.

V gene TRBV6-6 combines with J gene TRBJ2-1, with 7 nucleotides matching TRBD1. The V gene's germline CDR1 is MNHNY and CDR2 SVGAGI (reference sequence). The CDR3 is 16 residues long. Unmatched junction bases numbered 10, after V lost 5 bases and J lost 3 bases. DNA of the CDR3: TGTGCCAGCAGTCCTAGGACAGGAACTCTCTACAATGAGCAGTTCTTC. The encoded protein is CASSPRTGTLYNEQFF.

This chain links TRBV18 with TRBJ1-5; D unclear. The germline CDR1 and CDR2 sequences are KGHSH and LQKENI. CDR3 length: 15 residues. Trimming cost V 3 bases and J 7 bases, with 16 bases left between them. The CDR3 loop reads CASSPGVDKIQPQHF. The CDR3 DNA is TGTGCCAGCTCACCTGGAGTAGACAAGATACAGCCCCAGCATTTT. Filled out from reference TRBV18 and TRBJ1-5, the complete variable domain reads NAGVMQNPRHLVRRRGQEARLRCSPMKGHSHVYWYRQLPEEGLKFMVYLQKENIIDESGMPKERFSAEFPKEGPSILRIQQVVRGDSAAYFCASSPGVDKIQPQHFGDGTRLSIL.

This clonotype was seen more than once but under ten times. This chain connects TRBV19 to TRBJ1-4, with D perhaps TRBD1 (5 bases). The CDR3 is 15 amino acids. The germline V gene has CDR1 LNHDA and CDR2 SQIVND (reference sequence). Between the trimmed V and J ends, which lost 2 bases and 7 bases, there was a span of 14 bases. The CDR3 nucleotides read TGTGCCAGTAGTATATTTGGCTCTAGGGGTGAAAAACTGTTTTTT. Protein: CASSIFGSRGEKLFF.

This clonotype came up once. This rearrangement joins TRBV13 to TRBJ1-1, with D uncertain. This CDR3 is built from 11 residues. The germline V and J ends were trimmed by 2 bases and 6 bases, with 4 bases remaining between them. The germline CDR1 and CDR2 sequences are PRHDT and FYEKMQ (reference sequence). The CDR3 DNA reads TGTGCCAGCAGCTTACCCCCTGAAGCTTTCTTT. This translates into CASSLPPEAFF. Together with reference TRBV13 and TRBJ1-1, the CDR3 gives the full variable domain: AAGVIQSPRHLIKEKRETATLKCYPIPRHDTVYWYQQGPGQDPQFLISFYEKMQSDKGSIPDRFSAQQFSDYHSELNMSSLELGDSALYFCASSLPPEAFFGQGTRLTVV.

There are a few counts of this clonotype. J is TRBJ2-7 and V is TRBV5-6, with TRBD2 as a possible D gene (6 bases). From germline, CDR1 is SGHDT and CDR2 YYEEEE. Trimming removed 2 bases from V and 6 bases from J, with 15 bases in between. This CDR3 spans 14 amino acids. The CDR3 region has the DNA TGTGCCAGCAGCTTCCCCGGGGGTCGCGGCGAGCAGTACTTC. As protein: CASSFPGGRGEQYF.

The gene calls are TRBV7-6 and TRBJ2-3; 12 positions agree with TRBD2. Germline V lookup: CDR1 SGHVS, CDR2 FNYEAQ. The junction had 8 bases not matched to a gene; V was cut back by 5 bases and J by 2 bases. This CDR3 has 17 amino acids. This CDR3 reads CASSPRLAGEITDTQYF. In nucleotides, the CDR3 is TGTGCCAGCAGCCCTAGACTAGCGGGGGAGATCACAGATACGCAGTATTTT.

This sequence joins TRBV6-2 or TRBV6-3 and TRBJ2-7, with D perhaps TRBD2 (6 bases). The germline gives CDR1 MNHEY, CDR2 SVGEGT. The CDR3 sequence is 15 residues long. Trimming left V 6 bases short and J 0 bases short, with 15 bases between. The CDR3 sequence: CASSRRGRSSYEQYF. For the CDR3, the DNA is TGTGCCAGCAGCCGGAGGGGACGGAGCTCCTACGAGCAGTACTTC.

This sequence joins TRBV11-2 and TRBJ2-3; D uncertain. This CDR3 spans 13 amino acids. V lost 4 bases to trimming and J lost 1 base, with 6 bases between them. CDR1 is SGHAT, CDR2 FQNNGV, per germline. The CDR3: CASSSPGTDTQYF. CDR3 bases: TGTGCCAGCAGCTCTCCGGGCACAGATACGCAGTATTTT.

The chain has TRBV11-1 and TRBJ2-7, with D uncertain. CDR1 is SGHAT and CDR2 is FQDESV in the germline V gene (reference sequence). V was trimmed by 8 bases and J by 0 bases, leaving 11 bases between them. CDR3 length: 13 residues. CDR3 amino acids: CASSPPRSYEQYF. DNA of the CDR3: TGTGCCAGCTCACCACCCCGCTCCTACGAGCAGTACTTC.

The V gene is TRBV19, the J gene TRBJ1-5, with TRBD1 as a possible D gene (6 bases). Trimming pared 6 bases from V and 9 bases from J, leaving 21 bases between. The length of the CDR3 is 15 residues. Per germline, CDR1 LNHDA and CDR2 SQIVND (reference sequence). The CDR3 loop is CASSTFLGASGPQHF. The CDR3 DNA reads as TGTGCCAGTAGCACCTTTTTGGGGGCAAGTGGGCCCCAGCATTTT.

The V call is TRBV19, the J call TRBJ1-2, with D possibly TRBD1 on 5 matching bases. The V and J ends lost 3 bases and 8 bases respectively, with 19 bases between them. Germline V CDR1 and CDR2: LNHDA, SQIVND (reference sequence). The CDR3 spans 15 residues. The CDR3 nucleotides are TGTGCCAGTAGTATCTCGAGGGGAGATTCAGAAGGCTACACCTTC. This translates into CASSISRGDSEGYTF. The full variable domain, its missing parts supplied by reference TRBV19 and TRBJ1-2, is DGGITQSPKYLFRKEGQNVTLSCEQNLNHDAMYWYRQDPGQGLRLIYYSQIVNDFQKGDIAEGYSVSREKKESFPLTVTSAQKNPTAFYLCASSISRGDSEGYTFGSGTRLTVV.

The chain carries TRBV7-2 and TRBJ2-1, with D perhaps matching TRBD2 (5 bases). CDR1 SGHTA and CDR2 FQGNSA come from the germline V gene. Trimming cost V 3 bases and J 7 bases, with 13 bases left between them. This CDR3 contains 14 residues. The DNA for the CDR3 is TGTGCCAGCAGCTTCGCGGGCAGGAGGAATGAGCAGTTCTTC. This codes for CASSFAGRRNEQFF.

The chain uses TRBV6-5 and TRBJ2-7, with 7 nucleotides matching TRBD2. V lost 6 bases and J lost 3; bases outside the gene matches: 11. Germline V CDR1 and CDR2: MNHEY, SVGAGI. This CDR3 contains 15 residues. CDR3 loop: CASRRQGTTHYEQYF. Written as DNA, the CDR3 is TGTGCCAGCAGGAGACAAGGGACTACCCACTACGAGCAGTACTTC.